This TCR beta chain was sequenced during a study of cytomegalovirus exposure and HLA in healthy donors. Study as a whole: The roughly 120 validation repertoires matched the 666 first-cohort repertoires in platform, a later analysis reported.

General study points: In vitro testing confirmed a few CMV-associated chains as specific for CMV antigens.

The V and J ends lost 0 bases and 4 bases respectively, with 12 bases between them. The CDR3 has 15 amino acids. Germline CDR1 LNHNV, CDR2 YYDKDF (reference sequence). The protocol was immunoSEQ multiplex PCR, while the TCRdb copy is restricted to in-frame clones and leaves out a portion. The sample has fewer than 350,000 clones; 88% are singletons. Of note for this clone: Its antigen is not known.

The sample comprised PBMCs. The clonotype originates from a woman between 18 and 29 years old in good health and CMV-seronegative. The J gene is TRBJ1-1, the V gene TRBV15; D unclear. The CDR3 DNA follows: TGTGCCACCAGCAGAGATCCGGGAAGGGCCACTGAAGCTTTCTTT. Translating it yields CATSRDPGRATEAFF.